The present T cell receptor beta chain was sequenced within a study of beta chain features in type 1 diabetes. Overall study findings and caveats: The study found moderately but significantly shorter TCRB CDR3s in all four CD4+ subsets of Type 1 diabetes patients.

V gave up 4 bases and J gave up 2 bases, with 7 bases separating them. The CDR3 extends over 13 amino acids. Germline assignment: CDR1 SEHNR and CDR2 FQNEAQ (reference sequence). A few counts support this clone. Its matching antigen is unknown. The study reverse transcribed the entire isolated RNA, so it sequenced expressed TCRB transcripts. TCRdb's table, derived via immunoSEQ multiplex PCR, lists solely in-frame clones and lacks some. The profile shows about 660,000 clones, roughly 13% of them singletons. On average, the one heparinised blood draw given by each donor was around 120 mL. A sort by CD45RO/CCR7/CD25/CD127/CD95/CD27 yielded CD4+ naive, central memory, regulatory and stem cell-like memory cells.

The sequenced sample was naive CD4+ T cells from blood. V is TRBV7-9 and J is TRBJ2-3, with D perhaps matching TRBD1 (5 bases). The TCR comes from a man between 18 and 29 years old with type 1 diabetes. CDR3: CASSSDTTDTQYF. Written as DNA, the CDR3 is TGTGCCAGCAGCTCGGACACCACAGATACGCAGTATTTT.